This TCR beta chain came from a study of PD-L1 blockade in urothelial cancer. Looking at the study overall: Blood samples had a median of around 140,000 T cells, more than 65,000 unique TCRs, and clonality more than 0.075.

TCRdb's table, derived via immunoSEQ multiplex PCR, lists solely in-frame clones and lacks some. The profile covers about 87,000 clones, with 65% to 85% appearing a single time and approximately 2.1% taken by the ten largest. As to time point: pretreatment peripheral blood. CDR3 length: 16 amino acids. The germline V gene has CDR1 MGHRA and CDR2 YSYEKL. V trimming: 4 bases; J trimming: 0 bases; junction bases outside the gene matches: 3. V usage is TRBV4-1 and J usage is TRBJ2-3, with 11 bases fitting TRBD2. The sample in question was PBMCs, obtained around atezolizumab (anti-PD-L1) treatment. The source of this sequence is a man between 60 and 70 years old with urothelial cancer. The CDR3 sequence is CASSLGLAASTDTQYF. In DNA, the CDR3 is TGCGCCAGCAGCCTGGGACTAGCGGCTAGCACAGATACGCAGTATTTT.